The 25 T cell receptor beta chains reported below all come from one sample, sequenced in a study of cytomegalovirus exposure and HLA in healthy donors. PCR amplification relied on 60 Vbeta primers (plus 13 Jbeta primers). Method: immunoSEQ multiplex PCR; TCRdb's copy keeps in-frame clones and lacks some. The sample holds around 100,000 clones. The source material was PBMCs. The receptors were gathered from a man under 40 in good health and CMV-seronegative.

The chain has TRBV25-1 and TRBJ1-2; 10 bases fit TRBD1. This CDR3 is built from 13 residues. With 4 bases clipped from V and 8 bases from J, the junction kept 4 bases outside the gene matches. CDR1 MGHDK and CDR2 SYGVNS come from the germline V gene. The CDR3 DNA reads TGTGCCAGCAGTGTGGACAGGGGGAGAGGCTACACCTTC. Translating gives CASSVDRGRGYTF.

This chain joins TRBV29-1 and TRBJ1-6; no clear D. CDR3 length: 11 residues. The V end was cut by 0 bases, the J end by 14 bases, with 8 bases between. Germline-derived CDR1 and CDR2 are SQVTM and ANQGSEA. The CDR3 bases are TGCAGCGTTGAAGATGCGGATTCCCTCCACTTT. Translating it yields CSVEDADSLHF.

The chain is built from TRBV5-6 and TRBJ1-3; TRBD1 might be the D (6 bases). Germline V lookup: CDR1 SGHDT, CDR2 YYEEEE. The CDR3 covers 14 residues. The germline V and J ends were trimmed by 5 bases and 0 bases, with 9 bases remaining between them. The CDR3 nucleotides are TGTGCCAGCAGAGAACAGGGCTCTGGAAACACCATATATTTT. Translated, it gives CASREQGSGNTIYF.

This chain joins TRBV2 and TRBJ2-5; maybe TRBD1 (6 bases). The germline gives CDR1 SNHLY, CDR2 FYNNEI. Trimming took 4 bases from V and 4 from J, leaving 7 bases between them. The CDR3 loop spans 12 amino acids. This CDR3 is CASSGGPETQYF. CDR3 sequence (DNA): TGTGCCAGCAGTGGGGGGCCAGAGACCCAGTACTTC.

The chain couples TRBV19 to TRBJ2-3; D is undetermined. V was shortened by 4 bases and J by 6 bases, with 11 bases between the two germline ends. The CDR3 runs to 13 residues. Germline V gene lookup returns CDR1 LNHDA and CDR2 SQIVND (reference sequence). The CDR3 sequence: CASSKAGQDTQYF. CDR3 DNA: TGTGCCAGTAGTAAGGCTGGGCAGGATACGCAGTATTTT.

The chain employs TRBV11-2 and TRBJ2-2, with 11 bases matching TRBD2. The CDR3 has 17 amino acids. Germline V gene data show CDR1 as SGHAT and CDR2 as FQNNGV. Trimming at V came to 0 bases and at J to 6 bases, leaving 6 bases not matched to a gene. CDR3: CASSLDLRTSGPGELFF. For the CDR3, the DNA is TGTGCCAGCAGCTTAGATCTGCGGACTAGCGGGCCCGGGGAGCTGTTTTTT.

The chain uses TRBV11-2 and TRBJ2-4; 7 bases align to TRBD2. V shed 2 bases and J 7 bases; nucleotides not matched to a gene: 5. Germline lookup yields CDR1 SGHAT and CDR2 FQNNGV. CDR3 size: 14 residues. The CDR3, as DNA: TGTGCCAGCAGCTTAACCCGGGGAGGGAACATTCAGTACTTC. Translating it yields CASSLTRGGNIQYF.

The chain couples TRBV6-5 to TRBJ2-7; 7 bases are a match to TRBD2. The trim removed 5 bases at V and 2 bases at J, leaving 6 bases unmatched. This CDR3 spans 14 amino acids. CDR1 and CDR2 (germline): MNHEY, SVGAGI. The CDR3 sequence is CASSSPGGTYEQYF. The CDR3 DNA follows: TGTGCCAGCAGTAGCCCCGGGGGGACCTACGAGCAGTACTTC.

This chain links TRBV10-3 with TRBJ2-7; 7 bases align to TRBD1. The CDR3 covers 13 residues. Germline trimming cut 6 bases from V and 2 bases from J; bases unmatched to any gene: 4. In germline, CDR1 is ENHRY, CDR2 SYGVKD. The CDR3 loop is CAISGTATYEQYF. As DNA, the CDR3 is TGTGCCATCAGCGGGACAGCGACCTACGAGCAGTACTTC.

The gene calls are TRBV5-6 and TRBJ2-1; D unresolved. The CDR3 totals 14 residues. Trimming took 0 bases from V and 7 from J, leaving 11 bases between them. The germline V gene encodes CDR1 SGHDT and CDR2 YYEEEE. The CDR3: CASSLAAGRNEQFF. The CDR3 DNA sequence: TGTGCCAGCAGCTTGGCGGCAGGCAGAAATGAGCAGTTCTTC.

V gene TRBV5-8 combines with J gene TRBJ2-1; tentatively, D is TRBD1 (6 bases). Trimming pared 4 bases from V and 3 bases from J, leaving 11 bases between. Germline assignment: CDR1 SGHTS and CDR2 YDEGEE. The CDR3 loop spans 14 amino acids. CDR3 DNA sequence: TGTGCCAGCAGCGGACAGAGCCGCTACAATGAGCAGTTCTTC. Its translation: CASSGQSRYNEQFF.

The chain employs TRBV18 and TRBJ1-3, with TRBD1 as a possible D gene (5 bases). The V end was cut by 1 base, the J end by 1 base, with 11 bases between. The CDR3 has 16 residues. Per the germline V gene, CDR1 is KGHSH and CDR2 is LQKENI. CDR3 DNA sequence: TGTGCCAGCTCACCACAGCAGGGCGCTTCTGGAAACACCATATATTTT. It specifies CASSPQQGASGNTIYF.

This CDR3 is CASRNREFAGDYGYTF. Here the CDR3 DNA reads TGTGCCAGCCGGAACAGGGAGTTTGCCGGGGACTATGGCTACACCTTC. The chain combines TRBV28 with TRBJ1-2; D perhaps matches TRBD1 (6 bases). V shed 8 bases and J shed 3 bases, with 22 bases lying between them. This CDR3 comprises 16 residues. CDR1 is MDHEN, CDR2 SYDVKM, per germline.

The V gene is TRBV6-1, the J gene TRBJ1-2; D is perhaps TRBD1 (6 bases). Trimming took 2 bases from V and 6 from J, leaving 16 bases between them. The CDR3 is 15 residues long. CDR1 MNHNS and CDR2 SASEGT come from the germline V gene. The CDR3 DNA is TGTGCCAGCAGTGAAAGGGGGGGGCATGAGGATGGCTACACCTTC. Protein sequence: CASSERGGHEDGYTF.

V is TRBV15 and J is TRBJ2-1, with TRBD2 identical over 14 bases. The germline gives CDR1 LNHNV, CDR2 YYDKDF (reference sequence). Trimming cost V 3 bases and J 6 bases; bases outside gene matches: 1. CDR3 length equals 15 residues. The CDR3 coding sequence is TGTGCCACCAGCAGTGGACTAGCGGGGGGCAATGAGCAGTTCTTC. Protein product: CATSSGLAGGNEQFF.

V usage is TRBV7-2 and J usage is TRBJ1-2; TRBD1 is a possible D gene (6 bases). The CDR3 is 15 amino acids. CDR1 and CDR2 from the germline V gene are SGHTA and FQGNSA. Trimming removed 6 bases from V and 5 bases from J, with 19 bases in between. CDR3 nucleotides: TGTGCCAGCAGTGCACAGGGCCCGATGGGGTATGGCTACACCTTC. As protein: CASSAQGPMGYGYTF.

The chain carries TRBV6-6 and TRBJ2-5; D gene unclear. The J call may not be correct, given that the DNA end is closer to TRBJ2-7. Germline lookup yields CDR1 MNHNY and CDR2 SVGAGI (reference sequence). CDR3 size: 15 residues. CDR3 in amino acids: CASSYSGPTDYEQYF. The CDR3 bases are TGTGCCAGCAGTTACTCGGGTCCCACCGACTACGAGCAGTACTTC.

The genes are TRBV7-2 and TRBJ2-1, with D possibly being TRBD2 (5 bases). Per the germline V gene, CDR1 is SGHTA and CDR2 is FQGNSA. The germline V and J ends were trimmed by 1 base and 4 bases, with 23 bases remaining between them. This CDR3 spans 19 amino acids. CDR3 sequence: CASSLETPPPSLAYNEQFF. The CDR3 DNA reads TGTGCCAGCAGCTTAGAGACCCCCCCTCCCTCTCTAGCTTACAATGAGCAGTTCTTC.

This chain links TRBV7-2 with TRBJ2-1; TRBD2 agrees at 13 bases. V lost 7 bases, J lost 2 bases, and 8 bases stayed unmatched. The CDR3 is 17 residues long. Germline V gene data show CDR1 as SGHTA and CDR2 as FQGNSA. CDR3 sequence: CASTPTSGGAAYNEQFF. As DNA, the CDR3 is TGTGCCAGCACTCCCACTAGCGGGGGGGCCGCCTACAATGAGCAGTTCTTC.

The chain carries TRBV29-1 and TRBJ2-5; no clear D. V was shortened by 4 bases and J by 5 bases, with 14 bases between the two germline ends. CDR3 length: 13 residues. CDR1 is SQVTM and CDR2 is ANQGSEA in the germline V gene. The CDR3, as DNA: TGCAGCGTTGGGCAGGCCGTGGGTGAGACCCAGTACTTC. Translation gives CSVGQAVGETQYF.

The chain uses TRBV7-8 and TRBJ2-1; D gene ambiguous. V lost 1 base to trimming and J lost 3 bases, with 10 bases between them. The germline V gene encodes CDR1 SGHVS and CDR2 FQNEAQ. CDR3 length: 15 residues. DNA for the CDR3: TGTGCCAGCAGCTTAGGCAGGCCGGACTACAATGAGCAGTTCTTC. Translated: CASSLGRPDYNEQFF.

The chain combines TRBV5-1 with TRBJ1-1; TRBD1 agrees at 8 bases. From germline, CDR1 is SGHRS and CDR2 YFSETQ. The CDR3 totals 14 residues. V was pared by 6 bases and J by 4 bases, with 8 bases of the junction left unmatched. CDR3 sequence reads: CASTPTQGATEAFF. CDR3 coding DNA: TGCGCCAGCACCCCAACCCAGGGGGCCACTGAAGCTTTCTTT.

The V gene is TRBV2, the J gene TRBJ1-1, with D tentatively TRBD1 (5 bases). In germline, CDR1 is SNHLY, CDR2 FYNNEI. The CDR3 totals 13 residues. The V and J ends lost 2 bases and 4 bases respectively, with 8 bases between them. The CDR3 coding sequence is TGTGCCAGCAGTGAAAGGGGTGTCACTGAAGCTTTCTTT. It is translated as CASSERGVTEAFF.

The DNA of the CDR3 is TGTGCCAGCGGAGAGGGTACGGAGGGGAACTATGGCTACACCTTC. Translated: CASGEGTEGNYGYTF. The genes are TRBV27 and TRBJ1-2; weak D call: TRBD1 (5 bases). The CDR3 has 15 residues. Germline-derived CDR1 and CDR2 are MNHEY and SMNVEV (reference sequence). The germline V and J ends were trimmed by 8 bases and 2 bases, with 18 bases remaining between them.

The chain links TRBV9 to TRBJ1-1; TRBD1 agrees at 7 bases. This CDR3 comprises 14 residues. The V gene end was trimmed by 2 bases and the J gene end by 1 base; junction bases not matched to a gene: 2. Germline V gene sequence: CDR1 SGDLS, CDR2 YYNGEE. DNA for the CDR3: TGTGCCAGCAGCGTCGACAGGGCGAACACTGAAGCTTTCTTT. Translating gives CASSVDRANTEAFF. Complete variable domain (other parts from reference TRBV9 and TRBJ1-1): DSGVTQTPKHLITATGQRVTLRCSPRSGDLSVYWYQQSLDQGLQFLIQYYNGEERAKGNILERFSAQQFPDLHSELNLSSLELGDSALYFCASSVDRANTEAFFGQGTRLTVV.